This T cell receptor (beta chain) was sequenced for a study of blood T cell repertoires in COVID-19. Turning to the study itself: The United States, Italy and Spain supplied acute and convalescent COVID-19 samples.

Participants spanned ages about 18 to 90 years and resided in about 24 US areas. The length of the CDR3 is 13 residues. Losses at the gene ends were 2 bases for V and 8 bases for J; bases not matched to a gene: 4. Looked up from germline, CDR1 is SGHAT and CDR2 is FQNNGV. TCRdb keeps only in-frame clones here, not all; method: immunoSEQ multiplex PCR. The sample includes approximately 180,000 clones, 89% seen only once; the top ten take under 3%. Sequenced: PBMCs or T cells enriched from blood (not recorded which). The source of this sequence is a woman between 40 and 50 years old with acute COVID-19. The V gene is TRBV11-2, the J gene TRBJ1-2; 8 nucleotides match TRBD1. Here the CDR3 DNA reads TGTGCCAGCAGCTTAAACAGGGGGAGCGGCTACACCTTC. It translates to CASSLNRGSGYTF.